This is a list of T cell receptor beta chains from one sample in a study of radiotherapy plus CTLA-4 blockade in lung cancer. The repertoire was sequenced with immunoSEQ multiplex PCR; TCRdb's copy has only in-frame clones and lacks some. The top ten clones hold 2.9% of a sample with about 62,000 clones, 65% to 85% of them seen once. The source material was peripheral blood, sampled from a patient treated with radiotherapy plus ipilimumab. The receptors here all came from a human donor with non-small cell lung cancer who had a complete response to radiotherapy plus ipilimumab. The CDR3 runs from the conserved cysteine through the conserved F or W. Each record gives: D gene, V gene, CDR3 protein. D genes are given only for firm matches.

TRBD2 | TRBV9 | CASSVATGGGLGGGKNEQFF
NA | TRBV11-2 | CASSRTRSYEQYF
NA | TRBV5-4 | CASRLTLNTGELFF
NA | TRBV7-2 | CASSLRTPGAYEQYF
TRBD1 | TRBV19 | CASSIQGAWGTEAFF
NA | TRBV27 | CASSLFRSSYNEQFF
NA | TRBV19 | CASSKRAGGSGTEAFF
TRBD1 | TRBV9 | CASSVVSTGGGGELFF
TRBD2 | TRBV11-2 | CASSYPSGSGSYEQYF
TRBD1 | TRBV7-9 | CASSLGVTGGETQYF
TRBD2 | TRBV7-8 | CASSLAFFETSGGTYEQYF
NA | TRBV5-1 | CASSLRTGGIRELFF
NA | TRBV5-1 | CASSLVLLANTGELFF
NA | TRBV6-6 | CASSRAGNQPQHF
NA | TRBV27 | CATRPVIYGKLFF
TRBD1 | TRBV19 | CASSRDRDQPQHF
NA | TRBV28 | CASTLGGPDRGTQYF
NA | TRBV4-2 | CASSQPSRNYGYTF
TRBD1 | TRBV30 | CARGTGRGGYTF
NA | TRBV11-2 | CASSLVGERAKNIQYF
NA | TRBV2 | CASSDGKGYHEQYF
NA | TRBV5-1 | CASSPGSSTEAFF
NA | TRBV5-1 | CASSSRTGRDGYEQYF
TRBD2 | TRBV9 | CASSARDYSYEQYF
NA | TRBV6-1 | CASSVSRGTEAFF
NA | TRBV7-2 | CASSLARQGNTIYF
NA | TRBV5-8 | CASRGRVPGELFF
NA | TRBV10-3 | CAISEGPQGLSSYEQYF
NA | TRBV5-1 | CASSKIGVSSYEQYF
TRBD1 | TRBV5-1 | CASSGGQNNNSPLHF
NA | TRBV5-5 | CASSQGLNQPQHF
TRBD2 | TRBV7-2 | CASSPRTSGGTDTQYF
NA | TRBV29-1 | CSVGQGDEQYF
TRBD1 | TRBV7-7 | CASSLGGQNNEQFF
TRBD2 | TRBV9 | CASSVSGGGYEQYF
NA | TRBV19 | CASSKREGSEKLFF
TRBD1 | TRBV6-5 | CASRKIRDSNQPQHF
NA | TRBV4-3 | CASSSRQDGVGEQYF
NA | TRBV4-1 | CASSQVTVSTDTQYF
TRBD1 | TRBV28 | CASRRGTGTGTYEQYF
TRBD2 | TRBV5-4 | CASSSGTSGRIYEQYF
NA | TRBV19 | CASSRPTPSYEQYF
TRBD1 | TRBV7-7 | CASSEGQGGETQYF
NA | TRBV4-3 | CASSQRAGYNSPLHF
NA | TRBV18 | CASSPPSRVRSNEQFF
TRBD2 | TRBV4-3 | CASSQAPGLAREQFF
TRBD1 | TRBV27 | CASRPQGDYGYTF
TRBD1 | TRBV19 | CASSSTGRGAYEQYF
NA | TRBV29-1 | CSVERGQVESQYF
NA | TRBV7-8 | CASSRRGVDGYTF
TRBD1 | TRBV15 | CATSRGGRGNSPLHF
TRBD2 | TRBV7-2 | CASSSGRWSADTQYF
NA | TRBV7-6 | CASSSKGTPPDTQYF